Below, 27 T cell receptor beta chains from the same sample are listed, as sequenced in a study of T-cell memory formation after mild COVID-19. In TCRdb, the 5' RACE reads were re-called with MiXCR into one record per CDR3 protein. Of 180,000 or so distinct CDR3 sequences in the sample, 11% were seen once. Specimen: PBMCs or a T cell subset sorted from them (not recorded which). These receptors were collected from a man aged 18 to 29 who had mild COVID-19 (a few samples of this study predate the infection). Cell type and time point are not known.

This clonotype was detected ten times or more. The chain is built from TRBV12-5 and TRBJ2-6, with D unclear. The CDR3 runs 15 residues. The V and J ends lost 1 base and 0 bases respectively, with 4 bases between them. Germline V gene data show CDR1 as LGHNT and CDR2 as FRNRAP. The CDR3 DNA follows: TGTGCTAGTGGTTTGGGACACTCTGGGGCCAACGTCCTGACTTTC. Translation: CASGLGHSGANVLTF.

The genes are TRBV7-2 and TRBJ2-3; 8 bases are a match to TRBD1. The CDR3 has 14 amino acids. Germline CDR1 and CDR2: SGHTA and FQGNSA. Germline trimming cut 3 bases from V and 5 bases from J; bases unmatched to any gene: 4. The CDR3 DNA reads TGTGCCAGCAGCTTTACAGGGGGAAAAGATACGCAGTATTTT. Its protein product is CASSFTGGKDTQYF.

This clonotype was found a few times. The chain is built from TRBV9 and TRBJ2-5; D not resolved. Trimming stripped 4 bases from V and 7 bases from J, with 14 bases between. Germline V lookup: CDR1 SGDLS, CDR2 YYNGEE. The CDR3 runs to 13 residues. The CDR3 loop reads CASSPDVLGTQYF. In nucleotides, the CDR3 is TGTGCCAGCAGCCCGGACGTCCTAGGGACCCAGTACTTC.

At least ten counts were recorded for this clonotype. The rearrangement uses TRBV5-1 and TRBJ1-2; a weak D match, TRBD1 (5 bases). Germline CDR1 is SGHRS and CDR2 is YFSETQ. Trimming cost V 4 bases and J 4 bases, with 17 bases left between them. The CDR3 has 15 residues. In DNA, the CDR3 is TGCGCCAGCAGCGCCGGGATGGGGCACCTCTATGGCTACACCTTC. Protein sequence: CASSAGMGHLYGYTF.

The chain has TRBV28 and TRBJ2-7, with 8 bases lining up with TRBD1. The CDR3 covers 12 residues. V lost 6 bases to trimming and J lost 5 bases; unmatched junction nucleotides: 3. CDR1 is MDHEN and CDR2 is SYDVKM in the germline V gene. CDR3 nucleotides: TGTGCCAGCAGCCCGGACAGGGACGAGCAGTACGTC. Amino acids: CASSPDRDEQYV.

This rearrangement joins TRBV2 to TRBJ2-7; D unresolved. V was clipped by 3 bases and J by 7 bases, with 4 bases between them. CDR3 length: 10 residues. Germline CDR1 and CDR2: SNHLY and FYNNEI. The DNA of the CDR3 is TGTGCCAGCAGTGATATGGAGCAGTACTTC. Its translation: CASSDMEQYF.

This clonotype was counted ten times or more. V is TRBV20-1 and J is TRBJ2-7; D assignment may be TRBD1 or TRBD2 (6 bases each). V was cut by 0 bases and J by 7 bases, with 13 bases left in between. Germline loops: CDR1 DFQATT, CDR2 SNEGSKA (reference sequence). The CDR3 covers 13 residues. The DNA for the CDR3 is TGCAGTGCTAGAGATCGGGGGCCGAATGAGCAGTACTTC. It encodes CSARDRGPNEQYF.

This clonotype occurred many times. This sequence joins TRBV5-1 and TRBJ2-5; 8 nucleotides line up with TRBD2. The CDR3 consists of 15 residues. V was pared by 0 bases and J by 4 bases, with 5 bases of the junction left unmatched. Per the germline V gene, CDR1 is SGHRS and CDR2 is YFSETQ. The CDR3 is CASSLDSGGLETQYF. The CDR3 nucleotides read TGCGCCAGCAGCTTGGACAGCGGGGGACTAGAGACCCAGTACTTC.

The chain joins TRBV3-1 to TRBJ1-3, with D possibly TRBD1 on 5 matching bases. V was clipped by 1 base and J by 2 bases, with 6 bases between them. CDR3 size: 14 residues. Germline loops: CDR1 LGHDT, CDR2 YNNKEL (reference sequence). The CDR3 sequence is CASSQGRAGNTIYF. In nucleotides, the CDR3 is TGTGCCAGCAGCCAAGGCAGGGCTGGAAACACCATATATTTT.

This clonotype was observed a handful of times. The chain employs TRBV6-5 and TRBJ2-7, with 8 bases that match TRBD1. This CDR3 is built from 16 residues. The V gene's germline CDR1 is MNHEY and CDR2 SVGAGI. With 5 bases clipped from V and 2 bases from J, the junction kept 11 bases outside the gene matches. The CDR3 DNA reads TGTGCCAGCAGTCGGATGTCAGGGGGCCCTACCTACGAGCAGTACTTC. Translating gives CASSRMSGGPTYEQYF.

This clonotype has only a few counts. The CDR3 DNA follows: TGTGCCAGCAGTTACCTCGTGACAGGCACCTCTGGGGCCAACGTCCTGACTTTC. Translated: CASSYLVTGTSGANVLTF. The chain uses TRBV6-5 and TRBJ2-6; tentative D call: TRBD1 (6 bases). The CDR3 sequence is 18 residues long. CDR1 is MNHEY and CDR2 is SVGAGI in the germline V gene. Trimming removed 2 bases at V and 0 bases at J, with 14 bases between.

The CDR3 nucleotides read TGCGCCAGCAGCTTACCTTCAGGGTCGGTTTTCGATGAGCAGTTCTTC. Protein: CASSLPSGSVFDEQFF. J is TRBJ2-1 and V is TRBV5-1; tentatively, D is TRBD1 (5 bases). The CDR3 is 16 residues long. Germline CDR1 and CDR2: SGHRS and YFSETQ. Trimming took off 2 bases at V and 8 bases at J, with 20 bases between the two ends. Looking up the rest from reference TRBV5-1 and TRBJ2-1 gives the full variable domain: KAGVTQTPRYLIKTRGQQVTLSCSPISGHRSVSWYQQTPGQGLQFLFEYFSETQRNKGNFPGRFSGRQFSNSRSEMNVSTLELGDSALYLCASSLPSGSVFDEQFFGPGTRLTVL.

The chain links TRBV6-4 to TRBJ2-5; D ambiguous. V was pared by 7 bases and J by 2 bases, with 17 bases between. The CDR3 spans 15 residues. Germline CDR1 and CDR2: MRHNA and SNTAGT. The CDR3 here is CASTVPPDGQETQYF. CDR3 DNA: TGTGCCAGCACTGTTCCTCCCGACGGACAAGAGACCCAGTACTTC.

This clonotype was seen at least ten times. The J gene is TRBJ2-1, the V gene TRBV7-6; perhaps TRBD2 as D (6 bases). The V gene lost 5 bases and the J gene lost 0 bases, with 14 bases spanning the gap. Germline CDR1 is SGHVS and CDR2 is FNYEAQ. The CDR3 loop spans 16 amino acids. CDR3 sequence: CASSPRGVSSYNEQFF. CDR3 DNA: TGTGCCAGCAGCCCGCGCGGGGTTAGCTCCTACAATGAGCAGTTCTTC.

This clonotype turned up a few times. V is TRBV7-2 and J is TRBJ1-6, with TRBD1 as a possible D gene (6 bases). The germline V gene has CDR1 SGHTA and CDR2 FQGNSA. The germline V and J ends were trimmed by 5 bases and 7 bases, with 12 bases remaining between them. The CDR3 length is 14 residues. CDR3 region: CASSEQGRNSPLHF. In DNA form, the CDR3 reads TGTGCCAGCAGCGAACAGGGAAGGAATTCACCCCTCCACTTT.

The genes are TRBV23-1 and TRBJ2-7; 8 bases fit TRBD1. TRBV23-1 is designated an ORF whose function remains uncertain. Trimming removed 3 bases from V and 4 bases from J; junction bases left unmatched: 5. This CDR3 has 14 residues. The CDR3 region is CASSHARGLYEQYV. CDR3 nucleotides: TGCGCCAGCAGTCATGCCAGGGGGCTTTACGAGCAGTACGTC.

This clonotype was found a few times. V usage is TRBV9 and J usage is TRBJ1-5; 8 nucleotides match TRBD1. This CDR3 has 14 residues. The ends lost 3 bases at V and 8 bases at J; junction bases unmatched: 7. Per the germline V gene, CDR1 is SGDLS and CDR2 is YYNGEE. DNA for the CDR3: TGTGCCAGCAGCGCCACAGGGGGGTCAAAGCCCCAGCATTTT. Protein sequence: CASSATGGSKPQHF.

This clonotype was observed a few times. V and J are TRBV6-5 and TRBJ1-2, with D possibly TRBD1 on 5 matching bases. The CDR3 is 13 amino acids. The germline V and J ends were trimmed by 4 bases and 4 bases, with 10 bases remaining between them. Germline CDR1 reads MNHEY; CDR2 reads SVGAGI. The CDR3 protein is CASSLPGGYGYTF. In DNA form, the CDR3 reads TGTGCCAGCAGTTTGCCGGGGGGCTATGGCTACACCTTC.

The chain carries TRBV5-1 and TRBJ2-3; D tentatively fits TRBD1 or TRBD2 (6 bases each). Germline V lookup: CDR1 SGHRS, CDR2 YFSETQ. The length of the CDR3 is 13 residues. Trimming took off 7 bases at V and 6 bases at J, with 15 bases between the two ends. The CDR3 here is CASGGTQADTQYF. The CDR3 DNA reads as TGCGCCAGCGGGGGGACACAGGCCGATACGCAGTATTTT.

This clonotype was picked up a small number of times. This chain connects TRBV7-2 to TRBJ2-2; 8 bases line up with TRBD2. CDR1 and CDR2 from the germline V gene are SGHTA and FQGNSA. The CDR3 loop spans 14 amino acids. V trimming: 4 bases; J trimming: 5 bases; junction bases outside the gene matches: 3. CDR3 region: CASSSRGGTGELFF. The CDR3 nucleotides are TGTGCCAGCAGCTCCCGCGGGGGGACCGGGGAGCTGTTTTTT.

V is TRBV18 and J is TRBJ2-7; D call uncertain. V was shortened by 6 bases and J by 4 bases, with 13 bases between the two germline ends. Germline assignment: CDR1 KGHSH and CDR2 LQKENI. The CDR3 loop spans 13 amino acids. The CDR3 sequence: CASSRSDGYEQYV. CDR3 DNA sequence: TGTGCCAGCTCGCGATCTGACGGATACGAGCAGTACGTC.

As to this clonotype: A much larger clone differs from this one at a single base, so this may be a read error. V usage is TRBV5-1 and J usage is TRBJ1-4, with D unresolved. This CDR3 region has 14 residues. Germline V gives CDR1 SGHRS, CDR2 YFSETQ. Trimming took off 4 bases at V and 3 bases at J, with 10 bases between the two ends. CDR3 residues: CASSQGRANEKLFF. In nucleotides, the CDR3 is TGCGCCAGCAGCCAAGGGAGGGCTAATGAAAAACTGTTTTTT.

This clonotype was counted only a few times. V is TRBV29-1 and J is TRBJ2-7; 7 bases agree with TRBD2. The germline CDR1 and CDR2 sequences are SQVTM and ANQGSEA. The CDR3 spans 13 residues. The V and J ends lost 4 bases and 6 bases, in that order; junction bases with no gene match: 9. CDR3 coding DNA: TGCAGCGTTGTCAGACCTAGCGGAGGCGAGCAGTACTTC. Its translation is CSVVRPSGGEQYF.

This clonotype turned up a few times. The chain employs TRBV6-5 and TRBJ2-6; D is undetermined. The CDR3 totals 14 residues. Germline assignment: CDR1 MNHEY and CDR2 SVGAGI. V lost 6 bases to trimming and J lost 1 base, with 7 bases between them. This CDR3 reads CASSTPSGANVLTF. DNA of the CDR3: TGTGCCAGCAGCACCCCTTCTGGGGCCAACGTCCTGACTTTC.

The chain recombines TRBV18 with TRBJ1-5, with no clear D. The V gene's germline CDR1 is KGHSH and CDR2 LQKENI. The CDR3 loop spans 14 amino acids. V was trimmed by 5 bases and J by 3 bases, leaving 11 bases between them. The CDR3 here is CASSGVGNNQPQHF. CDR3 in DNA: TGTGCCAGCTCAGGTGTCGGCAACAATCAGCCCCAGCATTTT.

This clonotype was counted at least ten times. The gene calls are TRBV18 and TRBJ2-1; D gene uncertain. Looked up from germline, CDR1 is KGHSH and CDR2 is LQKENI. V lost 5 bases and J lost 3, with 17 bases in between. The CDR3 consists of 16 residues. This CDR3 is CASSIMDGPLYNEQFF. The DNA of the CDR3 is TGTGCCAGCTCAATCATGGACGGACCCCTCTACAATGAGCAGTTCTTC.

J is TRBJ2-2 and V is TRBV9, with D perhaps TRBD2 (7 bases). The CDR3 spans 19 residues. V lost 0 bases and J 5 bases, leaving 23 bases between the germline ends. Germline V gene sequence: CDR1 SGDLS, CDR2 YYNGEE. As DNA, the CDR3 is TGTGCCAGCAGCGTAGAGCTTTGGGGGGGCGGCCTGAGGACCGGGGAGCTGTTTTTT. This translates into CASSVELWGGGLRTGELFF.